The 20 T cell receptor beta chains below all came from one sample that was sequenced in a study of regulatory T cells in long-lasting Graves disease. Sequencing libraries for TCR beta were prepared with iRepertoire HTBI primers and Arm-PCR of CDR3 regions. MiXCR, applied by TCRdb to the multiplex PCR reads, yields one record per CDR3 protein. The table records hundreds of thousands of distinct CDR3 sequences, 15% to 20% of them present only once. Time point of the sample: newly diagnosed GD, antithyroid drugs for less than 3 months. The authors made the TCR library using RNA they extracted from PBMCs. A further study also used this sample, focusing on T cells in Graves' hyperthyroidism and ophthalmopathy.

Here the sequenced sample was peripheral blood mononuclear cells (PBMCs), taken at new diagnosis, from a patient treated with antithyroid drugs. These receptors were collected from a woman in her forties or fifties with Graves disease.

The chain has TRBV7-9 and TRBJ2-5; TRBD1 agrees at 7 bases. The trim removed 1 base at V and 3 bases at J, leaving 2 bases unmatched. CDR1 and CDR2 from the germline V gene are SEHNR and FQNEAQ (reference sequence). The CDR3 runs to 14 residues. Here the CDR3 DNA reads TGTGCCAGCAGCTTAGGGACAGGTGAAGAGACCCAGTACTTC. Translating it yields CASSLGTGEETQYF. The whole variable domain, filled in from reference TRBV7-9 and TRBJ2-5, reads DTGVSQNPRHKITKRGQNVTFRCDPISEHNRLYWYRQTLGQGPEFLTYFQNEAQLEKSRLLSDRFSAERPKGSFSTLEIQRTEQGDSAMYLCASSLGTGEETQYFGPGTRLLVL.

This clonotype was found many times. This chain joins TRBV2 and TRBJ2-5; D is ambiguous. This CDR3 comprises 11 residues. Germline assignment: CDR1 SNHLY and CDR2 FYNNEI. The V end was cut by 7 bases, the J end by 0 bases, with 3 bases between. The CDR3 sequence: CASMYQETQYF. The CDR3 region has the DNA TGTGCCAGCATGTACCAAGAGACCCAGTACTTC.

The chain couples TRBV10-2 to TRBJ2-7, with TRBD1 matching 7 bases. This CDR3 contains 17 residues. V lost 5 bases, J lost 2 bases, and 15 bases stayed unmatched. CDR1 is WSHSY and CDR2 is SAAADI in the germline V gene. CDR3 DNA sequence: TGCGCCAGCAGTATCGGATGGGACAGCCGTTCAGCCTACGAGCAGTACTTC. Translating gives CASSIGWDSRSAYEQYF.

The chain joins TRBV20-1 to TRBJ1-1; possibly TRBD1 for D (6 bases). This CDR3 comprises 14 residues. V lost 2 bases, J lost 12 bases, and 22 bases lay in between. Germline lookup yields CDR1 DFQATT and CDR2 SNEGSKA (reference sequence). In DNA, the CDR3 is TGCAGTGCTAGACCCCCGGGGGGGGCCGGGCCAACTTTCTTT. It specifies CSARPPGGAGPTFF.

V gene TRBV10-2 combines with J gene TRBJ1-3; the D gene is possibly TRBD1 (5 bases). V was trimmed by 1 base and J by 4 bases, leaving 8 bases between them. This CDR3 is built from 14 residues. Germline values: CDR1 WSHSY, CDR2 SAAADI. The CDR3 here is CASSEFAGGNTIYF. The CDR3 bases are TGCGCCAGCAGTGAGTTCGCAGGGGGAAACACCATATATTTT.

In this sample, this clonotype turned up a few times. The chain is built from TRBV4-2 and TRBJ2-5; 7 nucleotides line up with TRBD2. The CDR3 runs to 16 residues. Germline V gene lookup returns CDR1 LGHNA and CDR2 YNFKEQ. V lost 3 bases, J lost 3 bases, and 10 bases stayed unmatched. CDR3 nucleotide sequence: TGTGCCAGCAGCCATCATCTTTTGCGGGAGAAAGAGACCCAGTACTTC. Protein sequence: CASSHHLLREKETQYF.

This clonotype was detected only a few times. The chain couples TRBV29-1 to TRBJ2-5; D gene uncertain. With 3 bases removed from V and 2 bases from J, the gap between germline ends came to 10 bases. Germline V gene sequence: CDR1 SQVTM, CDR2 ANQGSEA. This CDR3 contains 13 residues. The CDR3 DNA sequence: TGCAGCGTTGAGGTTCAGAGGCAAGAGACCCAGTACTTC. It specifies CSVEVQRQETQYF.

The rearrangement links TRBV5-4 to TRBJ2-2; 10 nucleotides match TRBD2. The J segment lost 7 bases and the V segment lost 4 bases, leaving 7 bases of the junction unmatched. The CDR3 is 15 amino acids. CDR1 and CDR2 (germline): SGHNT, YYREEE (reference sequence). In nucleotides, the CDR3 is TGTGCCAGCAGCCATCAGCGGGGGGGGGTCGGGGAGCTGTTTTTT. Protein sequence: CASSHQRGGVGELFF.

This chain links TRBV20-1 with TRBJ1-5, with D unclear. The CDR3 runs 14 residues. The ends were cut back, 1 base at V and 0 bases at J, with 7 bases in the middle. CDR1 and CDR2 (germline): DFQATT, SNEGSKA (reference sequence). CDR3 DNA: TGCAGTGCTAGAGGGCCGTATAGCAATCAGCCCCAGCATTTT. The encoded protein is CSARGPYSNQPQHF.

This clonotype was detected ten times or more. DNA for the CDR3: TGTGCCAGCTCACCTCAGGTTGTGTCTAGCACAGATACGCAGTATTTT. It is translated as CASSPQVVSSTDTQYF. The chain couples TRBV18 to TRBJ2-3; D uncertain. The V end lost 3 bases, the J end lost 0 bases, and 13 bases lay between the germline ends. Per germline, CDR1 KGHSH and CDR2 LQKENI. The CDR3 length is 16 residues.

This clonotype was detected many times. The genes are TRBV6-2 or TRBV6-3 and TRBJ2-7; 9 bases align to TRBD1. Germline V gene data show CDR1 as MNHEY and CDR2 as SVGEGT. The CDR3 is made up of 15 amino acids. The trim removed 3 bases at V and 4 bases at J, leaving 7 bases unmatched. The CDR3 sequence is CASSYAGQGTYEQYF. For the CDR3, the DNA is TGTGCCAGCAGTTATGCGGGACAGGGCACATACGAGCAGTACTTC.

There are many counts of this clonotype. J is TRBJ2-4 and V is TRBV2; TRBD1 or TRBD2 may be the D gene (6 bases each). Per germline, CDR1 SNHLY and CDR2 FYNNEI. V was shortened by 3 bases and J by 7 bases, with 13 bases between the two germline ends. The length of the CDR3 is 14 residues. As DNA, the CDR3 is TGTGCCAGCAGTGAGTCGGGGGCGCTGAACATTCAGTACTTC. Its protein is CASSESGALNIQYF. The full variable domain, its missing parts supplied by reference TRBV2 and TRBJ2-4, is EPEVTQTPSHQVTQMGQEVILRCVPISNHLYFYWYRQILGQKVEFLVSFYNNEISEKSEIFDDQFSVERPDGSNFTLKIRSTKLEDSAMYFCASSESGALNIQYFGAGTRLSVL.

The CDR3 nucleotides read TGTGCCAGCAGCCTAACCAGACAGGGCAGTATTATGTCACCCCTCCACTTT. Its protein product is CASSLTRQGSIMSPLHF. This chain links TRBV2 with TRBJ1-6, with 7 bases lining up with TRBD1. Germline V gives CDR1 SNHLY, CDR2 FYNNEI. The V gene end was trimmed by 6 bases and the J gene end by 10 bases; junction bases not matched to a gene: 18. There are 17 residues in the CDR3.

CDR3 sequence (DNA): TGTGCCAGCAGCGGGACAGGGCACGCTTATGGCTACACCTTC. Protein sequence: CASSGTGHAYGYTF. This chain joins TRBV5-6 and TRBJ1-2; 9 nucleotides line up with TRBD1. Germline V gene data show CDR1 as SGHDT and CDR2 as YYEEEE. CDR3 length: 14 residues. Trimming took 4 bases from V and 5 from J; bases not matched to a gene: 6.

In this sample, this clonotype turned up many times. The rearrangement joins TRBV6-9 to TRBJ1-1, with 7 nucleotides matching TRBD1. In germline, CDR1 is MNHGY, CDR2 SVAAGI. J lost 1 base, V lost 6 bases, and 8 bases had no gene match. This CDR3 has 15 residues. The CDR3 protein is CASRGRGQKNTEAFF. The CDR3 DNA follows: TGTGCCAGCAGGGGCCGGGGACAGAAGAACACTGAAGCTTTCTTT.

This clonotype has a count of ten or more. This sequence joins TRBV6-2 or TRBV6-3 and TRBJ1-4, with D possibly being TRBD1 (5 bases). CDR1 and CDR2 (germline): MNHEY, SVGEGT. V dropped 0 bases and J dropped 14 bases, with 16 bases sitting between them. The CDR3 sequence is 14 residues long. The CDR3 spells CASSYSQGSKTLFF. CDR3 nucleotides: TGTGCCAGCAGTTACTCGCAGGGTTCGAAAACTCTGTTTTTT.

This clonotype was picked up many times. V usage is TRBV28 and J usage is TRBJ1-1; 7 bases agree with TRBD1. Germline CDR1 reads MDHEN; CDR2 reads SYDVKM. The CDR3 is made up of 14 amino acids. Losses at the gene ends were 2 bases for V and 6 bases for J; bases not matched to a gene: 6. CDR3 in DNA: TGTGCCAGCAGTTTAGAGGGGGCTCGGTCTGAAGCTTTCTTT. The encoded protein is CASSLEGARSEAFF.

The table lists this clonotype with many counts. The V and J genes are TRBV30 and TRBJ2-1; D is uncertain. The CDR3 contains 13 residues. The ends were cut back, 3 bases at V and 10 bases at J, with 16 bases in the middle. The germline gives CDR1 GTSNPN, CDR2 SVGIG (reference sequence). For the CDR3, the DNA is TGTGCCTGGAGCGGCAGTGACGGATACGAGCAGTTCTTC. Translated, it gives CAWSGSDGYEQFF.

In this sample, this clonotype turned up many times. V is TRBV20-1 and J is TRBJ2-5, with D uncertain. CDR3 size: 10 residues. The V and J ends lost 5 bases and 5 bases respectively, with 6 bases between them. Germline CDR1 and CDR2: DFQATT and SNEGSKA (reference sequence). CDR3 DNA: TGCAGTGCTGAGAACGAGACCCAGTACTTC. This gives the protein CSAENETQYF.

The rearrangement links TRBV7-9 to TRBJ2-7; TRBD1 agrees at 9 bases. Germline V gene lookup returns CDR1 SEHNR and CDR2 FQNEAQ (reference sequence). This CDR3 has 17 amino acids. V lost 5 bases and J lost 2; bases outside the gene matches: 13. DNA of the CDR3: TGTGCCAGCAGCACTCTCGGACAGGGGAAGGGGGCCTACGAGCAGTACTTC. This codes for CASSTLGQGKGAYEQYF.